A selection of T cell receptor beta chains follows, all from one sample in a study of OX40 agonist ivuxolimab in advanced cancers. Produced via immunoSEQ multiplex PCR; TCRdb's table is partial and in-frame only. The sample has fewer than 110,000 clones, approximately 90% seen once. This specimen was CD4+ or CD8+ T cells sorted from blood, taken in a trial of the OX40 agonist ivuxolimab. The receptor set was obtained from an adult with an advanced solid tumor such as melanoma, head and neck, liver or kidney cancer. Both conserved end residues are part of each CDR3. Clone size appears in some rows only: once, few, many, or a class for an expanded clone.

clone size: NA
V gene: TRBV5-1
CDR3 protein: CASSLGGTGTGELFF

clone size: NA
V gene: TRBV5-4
CDR3 protein: CASSPWGVNNEQFF

clone size: NA
V gene: TRBV5-5
CDR3 protein: CASSLAAGEDGYTF

clone size: NA
V gene: TRBV19
CDR3 protein: CASSPYEGLAGGGTGELFF

clone size: NA
V gene: TRBV2
CDR3 protein: CASSVTRNTGELFF

clone size: NA
V gene: TRBV18
CDR3 protein: CASSPGRVPEAFF

clone size: NA
V gene: TRBV28
CDR3 protein: CASSPPGQGSLYEQYF

clone size: NA
V gene: TRBV19
CDR3 protein: CASSIDLSEGLNGYTF

clone size: once
V gene: TRBV19
CDR3 protein: CASSMTSGSYNEQFF

clone size: NA
V gene: TRBV30
CDR3 protein: CASTKGSNEKLFF

clone size: few
V gene: TRBV18
CDR3 protein: CASSSLQGALGQPQHF

clone size: NA
V gene: TRBV28
CDR3 protein: CASSFYRLDAGDF

clone size: NA
V gene: TRBV15
CDR3 protein: CATSERTTEPQHF

clone size: NA
V gene: TRBV2
CDR3 protein: CASSADSTGNTQYF

clone size: NA
V gene: TRBV19
CDR3 protein: CASSNGQTWETQYF

clone size: NA
V gene: TRBV7-9
CDR3 protein: CASSRLAGGGETQYF

clone size: once
V gene: TRBV28
CDR3 protein: CASTPTPAYEQYF

clone size: NA
V gene: TRBV5-1
CDR3 protein: CASKPREHTDTQYF

clone size: NA
V gene: TRBV5-1
CDR3 protein: CASSFLAESSYNEQFF

clone size: NA
V gene: TRBV6-5
CDR3 protein: CASSSQGEQYF

clone size: NA
V gene: TRBV18
CDR3 protein: CASSSSSSENTEAFF

clone size: few
V gene: TRBV6-4
CDR3 protein: CASSCTDTQYF

clone size: NA
V gene: TRBV4-1
CDR3 protein: CASSQKSGSQGRETQYF

clone size: NA
V gene: TRBV5-1
CDR3 protein: CASSPIPPSIPITSALNYGYTF

clone size: NA
V gene: TRBV28
CDR3 protein: CASRPLRATTYSGHF

clone size: NA
V gene: TRBV9
CDR3 protein: CASSAGQGVAEQYF

clone size: once
V gene: TRBV7-8
CDR3 protein: CASSLVETADYEQYF

clone size: once
V gene: TRBV5-1
CDR3 protein: CASSFGLSSGANVLTF

clone size: NA
V gene: TRBV28
CDR3 protein: CASSVTGPAQPQHF

clone size: NA
V gene: TRBV28
CDR3 protein: CASSFPPGANTEAFF

clone size: NA
V gene: TRBV5-1
CDR3 protein: CASSFPLTPHSGANVLTF

clone size: NA
V gene: TRBV6-6
CDR3 protein: CASSYGEGSSYTF

clone size: NA
V gene: TRBV7-7
CDR3 protein: CASSPGVDTNEQFF

clone size: NA
V gene: TRBV9
CDR3 protein: CASSLPRDLSTDTQYF